These T cell receptor beta chains were read from a single sample in a study of cytomegalovirus exposure and HLA in healthy donors. Produced via immunoSEQ multiplex PCR; TCRdb's table is partial and in-frame only. The sample comprises hundreds of thousands of clones, less than 85% of which are singletons, and less than 7% rests with the top ten. The sample consisted of PBMCs. Receptors were obtained from a woman in her late teens or twenties in good health and CMV-seronegative. Each CDR3 is given with its conserved first and last residue. The D gene is left open where the match is weak. Rows give clone size only sometimes, using once, few, many, or a class for an expanded clone.

J,V,D,size,CDR3,DNA
TRBJ2-7,TRBV6-1,TRBD1,few,CASTRTGEGPYEQYF,TGTGCCAGCACCAGGACAGGGGAGGGCCCCTACGAGCAGTACTTC
TRBJ2-7,TRBV5-1,.,.,CASRVSVRTYEQYF,TGCGCCAGCAGGGTATCGGTACGTACCTACGAGCAGTACTTC
TRBJ2-3,TRBV5-6,TRBD1,.,CASSLGQGNTDTQYF,TGTGCCAGCAGCTTGGGACAGGGGAACACAGATACGCAGTATTTT
TRBJ2-7,TRBV5-1,.,.,CASSLTGTDAYEQYF,TGCGCCAGCAGCTTGACCGGGACCGATGCCTACGAGCAGTACTTC
TRBJ2-5,TRBV28,.,.,CASSLAGTSRETQYF,TGTGCCAGCAGTTTGGCAGGCACCTCTAGGGAAACCCAGTACTTC
TRBJ2-1,TRBV21-1,.,few,CATGYSGTPHYNEQFF,TGTGCCACCGGATATTCCGGGACACCTCACTACAATGAGCAGTTCTTC
TRBJ1-2,TRBV6-5,.,.,CASSRGGAGYTF,TGTGCCAGCAGTCGGGGGGGGGCTGGCTACACCTTC
TRBJ1-4,TRBV27,.,.,CASSFGAGSFRNEKLFF,TGTGCCAGCAGTTTCGGGGCAGGGTCTTTTCGGAATGAAAAACTGTTTTTT
TRBJ1-4,TRBV29-1,TRBD1,.,CSVGQGAGEKLFF,TGCAGCGTCGGACAGGGGGCAGGAGAAAAACTGTTTTTT
TRBJ1-2,TRBV30,TRBD1,.,CATHDRGWDGYTF,TGTGCCACCCACGACAGGGGCTGGGATGGCTACACCTTC
TRBJ1-4,TRBV27,.,.,CASSFAGKEEKLFF,TGTGCCAGCAGTTTCGCAGGGAAGGAGGAAAAACTGTTTTTT
TRBJ2-2,TRBV2,.,.,CASTSSRQGGELFF,TGTGCCAGCACCAGTAGCAGGCAGGGCGGGGAGCTGTTTTTT